This TCR beta chain was documented in a study of T cells after yellow fever vaccination. On the study more broadly: SMART-Seq v4 Ultra Low Input prepared libraries from low-cell fractions. General study results and limits: Though weaker, the secondary response peaked faster, on day 5 versus 15. The CD4 and CD8 compartments had a small share of their clonotypes in common.

In regard to this clonotype: The antigen is unknown.

Generation of TCR cDNA used 5'RACE template switching (which added a universal primer site and UMIs). TCRdb recomputed calls from the 5' RACE reads with MiXCR, one row per CDR3 protein. The table records approximately 170,000 distinct CDR3 sequences, 8% to 13% of them present only once. This sample comprised CD8+ T cells sorted from PBMCs, obtained 15 days after the yellow fever booster vaccination. This sequence was found in a man between 18 and 29 years old who received the YFV17D yellow fever vaccine.

CDR3 in amino acids: CSARDGASVYSNTGELFF. The CDR3 DNA follows: TGCAGTGCTAGAGATGGGGCTAGCGTTTACTCGAACACCGGGGAGCTGTTTTTT. This chain joins TRBV20-1 and TRBJ2-2; maybe TRBD2 (6 bases). Germline V gene sequence: CDR1 DFQATT, CDR2 SNEGSKA (reference sequence). The V end lost 0 bases, the J end lost 0 bases, and 17 bases lay between the germline ends. This CDR3 is 18 amino acids long.